This entry lists 28 T cell receptor beta chains sequenced from one sample in a study of T-cell reconstitution after alpha-beta-depleted transplantation in children. Unique molecular identifiers tagged the TCRbeta library. One entry per CDR3 protein results from TCRdb running MiXCR on the PCR reads. The repertoire has about 400,000 distinct CDR3 sequences, 15% to 20% of them found once; the top ten carry under 30%. Sequencing was performed on PBMCs, mostly from graft donor cells, taken 360 days after TCRalphabeta/CD19-depleted stem cell transplant. These receptors were collected from a boy younger than two who had a stem cell transplant for Wiskott-Aldrich syndrome, so the T cells may come from the graft donor.

For this clonotype: One end of the junction does not line up with germline, which may come from a read error. The CDR3 is CASSQGNGQFF. CDR3 DNA sequence: TGTGCCAGCAGCCAAGGAAATGGGCAGTTCTTC. The rearrangement links TRBV3-1 to TRBJ2-1; D is ambiguous. This CDR3 contains 11 residues. Germline V gene sequence: CDR1 LGHDT, CDR2 YNNKEL (reference sequence).

The chain has TRBV7-9 and TRBJ2-7, with 8 bases lining up with TRBD2. Germline V gene lookup returns CDR1 SEHNR and CDR2 FQNEAQ (reference sequence). Trimming cost V 5 bases and J 4 bases; bases outside gene matches: 10. The CDR3 runs 15 residues. CDR3 coding DNA: TGTGCCAGCAGCGGGCCGGGACTAGGAGTGTACGAGCAGTACTTC. This translates into CASSGPGLGVYEQYF.

The V call is TRBV15, the J call TRBJ2-2, with D uncertain. Germline V lookup: CDR1 LNHNV, CDR2 YYDKDF (reference sequence). V was cut by 3 bases and J by 4 bases, with 12 bases left in between. This CDR3 spans 15 amino acids. The CDR3 nucleotides are TGTGCCACCAGCAGGACCTTCGGAAGCACCGGGGAGCTGTTTTTT. Its translation is CATSRTFGSTGELFF.

This chain connects TRBV2 to TRBJ2-2; no firm D call. CDR3 length: 15 amino acids. With 5 bases removed from V and 4 bases from J, the gap between germline ends came to 14 bases. Germline lookup yields CDR1 SNHLY and CDR2 FYNNEI. The CDR3 loop is CASSYPSRSTGELFF. CDR3 DNA: TGTGCCAGCAGTTACCCATCGAGAAGCACCGGGGAGCTGTTTTTT.

The rearrangement uses TRBV7-9 and TRBJ2-7; unclear D gene. Per germline, CDR1 SEHNR and CDR2 FQNEAQ (reference sequence). V shed 4 bases and J shed 2 bases, with 9 bases lying between them. CDR3 length equals 13 residues. The CDR3 sequence: CASSSFHPYEQYF. CDR3 nucleotide sequence: TGTGCCAGCAGCTCATTCCATCCCTACGAGCAGTACTTC.

The chain is built from TRBV24-1 and TRBJ2-3, with 8 nucleotides matching TRBD1. CDR1 and CDR2 (germline): KGHDR, SFDVKD. The CDR3 consists of 15 residues. V trimming: 4 bases; J trimming: 3 bases; junction bases outside the gene matches: 5. The CDR3: CATSDRGRKTDTQYF. The DNA for the CDR3 is TGTGCCACCAGTGACAGGGGGCGTAAGACAGATACGCAGTATTTT.

This clonotype was recorded a few times. The V gene is TRBV29-1, the J gene TRBJ2-1, with D possibly TRBD1 on 6 matching bases. Per germline, CDR1 SQVTM and CDR2 ANQGSEA. V was shortened by 7 bases and J by 9 bases, with 16 bases between the two germline ends. The length of the CDR3 is 12 residues. CDR3 protein: CSGRTGKAEQFF. Written as DNA, the CDR3 is TGCAGCGGTCGTACAGGGAAGGCTGAGCAGTTCTTC.

This clonotype has a handful of counts. The chain links TRBV28 to TRBJ1-4; D gene unclear. Trimming stripped 5 bases from V and 4 bases from J, with 11 bases between. Germline V gives CDR1 MDHEN, CDR2 SYDVKM. The CDR3 covers 14 residues. The CDR3 loop is CASSVRQVNEKLFF. The DNA of the CDR3 is TGTGCCAGCAGTGTTCGACAAGTTAATGAAAAACTGTTTTTT.

This chain links TRBV6-2 or TRBV6-3 with TRBJ2-7, with D uncertain. Trimming left V 1 base short and J 6 bases short, with 4 bases between. The CDR3 loop spans 11 amino acids. Germline lookup yields CDR1 MNHEY and CDR2 SVGEGT. CDR3 residues: CASSYYGEQYF. The DNA of the CDR3 is TGTGCCAGCAGTTACTACGGCGAGCAGTACTTC.

In this sample, this clonotype turned up a few times. The rearrangement links TRBV6-1 to TRBJ2-4; 7 bases are shared with TRBD2. The CDR3 loop spans 14 amino acids. The ends lost 5 bases at V and 3 bases at J; junction bases unmatched: 4. The germline gives CDR1 MNHNS, CDR2 SASEGT. The chain's CDR3 is CASSPRDYKNIQYF. The CDR3 DNA reads TGTGCCAGCAGTCCTCGGGACTACAAAAACATTCAGTACTTC.

This clonotype was detected a few times. The chain links TRBV6-2 or TRBV6-3 to TRBJ1-5; D is uncertain. Germline V gives CDR1 MNHEY, CDR2 SVGEGT. Trimming pared 2 bases from V and 2 bases from J, leaving 10 bases between. The CDR3 totals 15 residues. The CDR3 reads CASSYPGKGNQPQHF. For the CDR3, the DNA is TGTGCCAGCAGTTACCCGGGGAAAGGCAATCAGCCCCAGCATTTT.

This clonotype was counted a few times. V gene TRBV11-1 combines with J gene TRBJ1-6, with unresolved D. The length of the CDR3 is 18 residues. V shed 1 base and J shed 5 bases, with 18 bases lying between them. Germline CDR1 and CDR2: SGHAT and FQDESV (reference sequence). The CDR3: CASSLGTGDSFDNSPLHF. The CDR3 bases are TGTGCCAGCAGCTTAGGGACCGGGGATTCGTTCGATAATTCACCCCTCCACTTT.

The chain uses TRBV4-1 and TRBJ2-6; the D is unclear. CDR3 size: 15 residues. V lost 1 base and J 1 base, leaving 5 bases between the germline ends. The germline gives CDR1 MGHRA, CDR2 YSYEKL. In DNA form, the CDR3 reads TGCGCCAGCAGCCAAGTGGGGTCTGGGGCCAACGTCCTGACTTTC. This codes for CASSQVGSGANVLTF.

This clonotype appeared many times. The V and J genes are TRBV7-9 and TRBJ2-5, with TRBD1 matching over 7 bases. Germline V gene sequence: CDR1 SEHNR, CDR2 FQNEAQ (reference sequence). The CDR3 length is 16 residues. V was clipped by 3 bases and J by 4 bases; unmatched bases: 11. The CDR3 DNA is TGTGCCAGCAGCTTCGGAACAGGGGTTTCGGGAGAGACCCAGTACTTC. Encoded protein: CASSFGTGVSGETQYF.

The chain combines TRBV20-1 with TRBJ2-3; TRBD1 matches 12 bases. The CDR3 covers 15 residues. J gave up 4 bases and V 5 bases, and 7 bases lay outside the gene matches. Germline V gene lookup returns CDR1 DFQATT and CDR2 SNEGSKA (reference sequence). CDR3 sequence: CSAPRDRGRADTQYF. The CDR3 DNA follows: TGCAGTGCTCCCCGGGACAGGGGGCGGGCAGATACGCAGTATTTT.

The table lists this clonotype with a few counts. This chain uses TRBV5-1 with TRBJ2-1, with TRBD2 identical over 12 bases. This CDR3 has 17 residues. V was pared by 0 bases and J by 8 bases, with 9 bases of the junction left unmatched. CDR1 and CDR2 (germline): SGHRS, YFSETQ. The DNA for the CDR3 is TGCGCCAGCAGCTTGGCCGGGACTAGCGGGCTCTGGGATGAGCAGTTCTTC. Encoded protein: CASSLAGTSGLWDEQFF.

This chain links TRBV6-1 with TRBJ2-2; a possible D gene is TRBD2 (5 bases). The CDR3 is 14 amino acids. The V gene's germline CDR1 is MNHNS and CDR2 SASEGT. Trimming took off 6 bases at V and 2 bases at J, with 10 bases between the two ends. CDR3 DNA: TGTGCCAGCAGGGGGAGAATTAACACCGGGGAGCTGTTTTTT. Protein: CASRGRINTGELFF.

The CDR3 loop reads CSASSSAGAYNEQFF. CDR3 DNA sequence: TGCAGTGCTAGCTCTTCAGCGGGAGCTTACAATGAGCAGTTCTTC. This rearrangement joins TRBV20-1 to TRBJ2-1, with 8 bases that match TRBD2. Germline V gene data show CDR1 as DFQATT and CDR2 as SNEGSKA (reference sequence). The CDR3 sequence is 15 residues long. J lost 4 bases, V lost 3 bases, and 8 bases had no gene match.

The chain is built from TRBV15 and TRBJ2-7; the match to TRBD2 covers 11 bases. Looked up from germline, CDR1 is LNHNV and CDR2 is YYDKDF (reference sequence). The CDR3 is made up of 17 amino acids. The trim removed 0 bases at V and 2 bases at J, leaving 6 bases unmatched. The CDR3 DNA reads TGTGCCACCAGCAGAGATTTGCTAGCGGGGGGAACCTACGAGCAGTACTTC. It is translated as CATSRDLLAGGTYEQYF.

This clonotype was observed a handful of times. V usage is TRBV7-8 and J usage is TRBJ2-5, with 9 bases lining up with TRBD2. Germline V gene data show CDR1 as SGHVS and CDR2 as FQNEAQ. The CDR3 sequence is 19 residues long. V shed 4 bases and J 0 bases; nucleotides not matched to a gene: 15. The CDR3 region is CASSSPQAYAGGYQETQYF. In nucleotides, the CDR3 is TGTGCCAGCAGCTCACCCCAGGCTTATGCGGGAGGGTACCAAGAGACCCAGTACTTC.

CDR3 protein: CSATPKRGGSREQYF. In DNA form, the CDR3 reads TGCAGTGCTACTCCCAAGCGGGGGGGTAGTAGAGAGCAGTACTTC. The chain has TRBV20-1 and TRBJ2-7, with TRBD2 identical over 10 bases. The germline V gene has CDR1 DFQATT and CDR2 SNEGSKA (reference sequence). V shed 4 bases, J shed 7 bases, and the junction held 13 bases outside the gene matches. The CDR3 runs to 15 residues.

This clonotype showed up just a few times. The chain couples TRBV7-9 to TRBJ1-1, with D possibly TRBD1 on 5 matching bases. V was clipped by 2 bases and J by 2 bases, with 9 bases between them. Looked up from germline, CDR1 is SEHNR and CDR2 is FQNEAQ (reference sequence). The CDR3 is 14 amino acids. The CDR3, as DNA: TGTGCCAGCAGCTTACAGGGTTACAACACTGAAGCTTTCTTT. Translating it yields CASSLQGYNTEAFF.

This clonotype has just a few counts. This chain connects TRBV27 to TRBJ1-5; D is ambiguous. V was shortened by 6 bases and J by 1 base, with 10 bases between the two germline ends. The CDR3 covers 14 residues. CDR1 and CDR2 (germline): MNHEY, SMNVEV (reference sequence). The CDR3 nucleotides read TGTGCCAGCAGGGGGTTGGGGAGCAATCAGCCCCAGCATTTT. Amino acids: CASRGLGSNQPQHF.

The V and J genes are TRBV29-1 and TRBJ1-4; tentative D call: TRBD1 (6 bases). The CDR3 is made up of 14 amino acids. Germline V gene sequence: CDR1 SQVTM, CDR2 ANQGSEA. Trimming cost V 6 bases and J 6 bases, with 17 bases left between them. The CDR3 loop reads CSVGTGKSYEKLFF. Here the CDR3 DNA reads TGCAGCGTCGGCACAGGGAAGAGTTATGAAAAACTGTTTTTT.

This clonotype has more than one count but fewer than ten. J is TRBJ2-7 and V is TRBV5-1, with D unclear. V lost 0 bases, J lost 4 bases, and 8 bases lay in between. CDR3 length: 13 amino acids. CDR1 SGHRS and CDR2 YFSETQ come from the germline V gene. The CDR3 loop reads CASSLDNQYEQYF. CDR3 DNA sequence: TGCGCCAGCAGCTTGGACAATCAGTACGAGCAGTACTTC.

J is TRBJ2-5 and V is TRBV4-2; 7 nucleotides align to TRBD2. This CDR3 contains 15 residues. The junction had 8 bases not matched to a gene; V was cut back by 4 bases and J by 3 bases. Germline assignment: CDR1 LGHNA and CDR2 YNFKEQ. CDR3 residues: CASSLTGGFEETQYF. CDR3 sequence (DNA): TGTGCCAGCAGCCTAACCGGGGGGTTTGAAGAGACCCAGTACTTC.

The genes are TRBV29-1 and TRBJ2-7; unclear D gene. Per germline, CDR1 SQVTM and CDR2 ANQGSEA. V was trimmed by 4 bases and J by 3 bases, leaving 10 bases between them. The length of the CDR3 is 12 residues. The CDR3 DNA is TGCAGCGTTGGGCGTAACAGCTACGAGCAGTACTTC. Its translation: CSVGRNSYEQYF.

The chain couples TRBV7-8 to TRBJ2-3, with D perhaps assigned TRBD1 or TRBD2 (5 bases each). The CDR3 extends over 12 amino acids. Germline values: CDR1 SGHVS, CDR2 FQNEAQ. V was clipped by 11 bases and J by 3 bases, with 12 bases between them. In DNA form, the CDR3 reads TGTGCCTCCCTAGGGGAGACAGATACGCAGTATTTT. It encodes CASLGETDTQYF.